This T cell receptor (beta chain) was documented in a study of blood T cell repertoires in COVID-19. The assay was immunoSEQ multiplex PCR, and TCRdb's table has in-frame clones only and misses some. The top ten hold approximately 6.2% of the sample, which has around 200,000 clones, 87% seen once. V dropped 5 bases and J dropped 0 bases, with 10 bases sitting between them. This CDR3 has 14 residues. The chain uses TRBV23-1 and TRBJ1-1, with D hard to call. TRBV23-1 is an ORF; its function is uncertain. Input material: peripheral blood. This TCR derives from a man in his sixties who had recovered from COVID-19. CDR3 sequence reads: CASSTRTMNTEAFF. The CDR3 region has the DNA TGCGCCAGCAGTACTCGGACTATGAACACTGAAGCTTTCTTT.